This TCR beta chain was sequenced in a study of shared clonotypes between healthy human individuals. Data came from immunoSEQ multiplex PCR; TCRdb stores just in-frame clones and leaves some out. The data contain a few million clones, just under 95% of them singletons. V was shortened by 2 bases and J by 1 base, with 13 bases between the two germline ends. The germline V gene encodes CDR1 SGHNT and CDR2 YYREEE (reference sequence). The CDR3 runs to 15 residues. What was sequenced was naive CD4+ T cells from PBMCs. Subset here: CD45RA+ positively selected. The TCR was taken from a man between 18 and 35 years old in good health. Some clones in this sample may be carry-over from other donors' samples. The V call is TRBV5-4, the J call TRBJ2-7, with D perhaps TRBD1 or TRBD2 (6 bases each). CDR3 residues: CASSFPGARSYEQYF. CDR3 DNA: TGTGCCAGCAGCTTCCCGGGGGCTAGATCCTACGAGCAGTACTTC.